This entry describes one T cell receptor beta chain. Its antigen is unknown. The CDR3 has 15 amino acids. V lost 3 bases to trimming and J lost 8 bases; unmatched junction nucleotides: 9. Germline lookup yields CDR1 MNHNS and CDR2 SASEGT. In each PCR, synthetic TCR analog templates were spiked in. Libraries were prepared by immunoSEQ multiplex PCR; TCRdb keeps only in-frame clonotypes and omits some of them. The profile shows tens of thousands of clones, about 90% of them singletons. As for time point: peripheral blood 6 weeks after treatment start. This sample stems from a study of PD-L1 blockade in urothelial cancer. Study as a whole: Prior chemotherapy regimens per patient numbered 0 to 3. Blood samples had a median of around 140,000 T cells, tens of thousands of unique TCRs, and clonality about 0.074.

Study-level points and caveats: Below-median TCR clonality that was measured in pretreatment blood predicted better survival.

The source material was PBMCs, sampled around atezolizumab (anti-PD-L1) treatment. The chain has TRBV6-1 and TRBJ1-5; TRBD1 aligns across 8 bases. The sequence derives from a man aged 55-75 years with urothelial cancer. CDR3 in amino acids: CASSDPGTGREPQHF. CDR3 nucleotides: TGTGCCAGCAGTGACCCCGGGACAGGTCGGGAGCCCCAGCATTTT.